This T cell receptor (beta chain) comes out of a study of neurological immune-mediated disorders. Overall study findings and caveats: Multiple sclerosis, the disease with the least TCR clonal expansion, fell below healthy controls, whereas HTLV-1-associated myelopathy showed the most.

The authors made cDNA by 5'RACE with 10-nucleotide random UMIs. Every sequencing run generated in excess of 160 million TCR-beta sequences. These sequences covered 15-18 subjects. TCRdb ran MiXCR on the 5' RACE reads and lists one entry per CDR3 protein. The repertoire holds under 85,000 distinct CDR3 sequences, with roughly 13% as singletons. This clonotype came up many times. Antigen specificity is unknown. The germline V gene has CDR1 SGHTA and CDR2 FQGNSA. This CDR3 is built from 17 residues. Between the trimmed V and J ends, which lost 5 bases and 4 bases, there was a span of 23 bases. Sequencing was performed on PBMCs. The chain joins TRBV7-2 to TRBJ1-2; maybe TRBD1 (6 bases). The TCR comes from a woman between 45 and 65 years old in good health. CDR3 residues: CASSPRGGAVPSYGYTF. Written as DNA, the CDR3 is TGTGCCAGCAGCCCCAGAGGGGGGGCCGTGCCTTCCTATGGCTACACCTTC.